This TCR beta chain was documented in a study of metastatic and nonmetastatic thyroid tumors. Background on the study: Blood and tumor or nodule tissue repertoires from malignant and benign thyroid patients were compared. The study, taken as a whole, reports: Within blood and tumor, benign nodules reportedly had significantly lower TCR beta diversity than malignant thyroid tumors did.

Looked up from germline, CDR1 is SNHLY and CDR2 is FYNNEI. Trimming took 7 bases from V and 3 from J, leaving 17 bases between them. The CDR3 loop spans 15 amino acids. In the original analysis: What underpinned the distant-metastasis classifier for papillary thyroid cancer was the set of CDR3 differences across clinicopathological groups. TCRdb reprocessed the PCR reads via MiXCR. The V and J calls here are based on TCRdb, not the publication. The repertoire holds about 64,000 clones, just over 4% seen once, with under 25% in the top ten. The sample holds many counts of this clone. Its antigen is still unknown. Patients had received no treatment of any kind before thyroid surgery.

The rearrangement joins TRBV2 to TRBJ2-3; a weak D match, TRBD1 (6 bases). The sequenced sample consisted of blood. The clonotype comes from a female donor with papillary thyroid cancer or a benign thyroid nodule (not recorded which). Some clones in this sample may be carry-over from other donors' samples. Written as DNA, the CDR3 is TGTGCCAGCAAAGGTATCTACAGGGAGACAGATACGCAGTATTTT. Its translation: CASKGIYRETDTQYF.